This TCR beta chain was retrieved from a study of graft-versus-host responses after intestinal transplantation. Study-level results: Where graft-donor T cell macrochimerism was present, patients had high graft-versus-host to host-versus-graft clonal ratios in allografts.

As regards this clone: The antigen is unknown.

The assay was immunoSEQ multiplex PCR, and TCRdb's table has in-frame clones only and misses some. The sample yields approximately 54,000 clones, about 89% seen once. The CDR3 extends over 15 amino acids. Germline CDR1 reads ENHRY; CDR2 reads SYGVKD. The V segment lost 6 bases and the J segment 2 bases; nucleotides outside the gene matches: 8. This TCR was recovered from a human patient who received an intestinal transplant, so some T cells may come from the graft donor. Material: PBMCs, obtained 650 to 680 days after intestinal transplant. The V call is TRBV10-3, the J call TRBJ2-7, with TRBD1 identical over 9 bases. In DNA, the CDR3 is TGTGCCATCAGCTCCCCGGGACAGGGTACCTACGAGCAGTACTTC. It codes for CAISSPGQGTYEQYF.